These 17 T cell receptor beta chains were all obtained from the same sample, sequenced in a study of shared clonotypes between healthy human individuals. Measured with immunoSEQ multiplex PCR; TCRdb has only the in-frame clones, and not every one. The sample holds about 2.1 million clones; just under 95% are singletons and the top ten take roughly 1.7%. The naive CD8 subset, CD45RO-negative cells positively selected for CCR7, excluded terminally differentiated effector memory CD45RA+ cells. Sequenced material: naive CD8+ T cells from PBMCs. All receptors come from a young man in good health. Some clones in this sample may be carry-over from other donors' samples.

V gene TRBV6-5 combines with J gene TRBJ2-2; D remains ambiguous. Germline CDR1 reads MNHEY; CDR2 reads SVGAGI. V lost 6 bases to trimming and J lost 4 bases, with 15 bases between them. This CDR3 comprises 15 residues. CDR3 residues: CASSPSGPGTGELFF. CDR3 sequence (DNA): TGTGCCAGCAGCCCCTCGGGTCCCGGCACCGGGGAGCTGTTTTTT.

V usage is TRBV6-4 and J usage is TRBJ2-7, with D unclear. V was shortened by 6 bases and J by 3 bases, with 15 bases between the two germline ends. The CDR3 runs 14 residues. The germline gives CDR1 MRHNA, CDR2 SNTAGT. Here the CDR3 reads CASRKETYDYEQYF. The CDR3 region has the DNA TGTGCCAGCAGAAAAGAGACTTATGACTACGAGCAGTACTTC.

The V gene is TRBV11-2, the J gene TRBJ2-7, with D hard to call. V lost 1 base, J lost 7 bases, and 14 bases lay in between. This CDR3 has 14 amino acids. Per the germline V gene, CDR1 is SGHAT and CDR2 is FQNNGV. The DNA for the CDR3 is TGTGCCAGCAGCTTAGCCGGGCCAATCTGGGAGCAGTACTTC. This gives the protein CASSLAGPIWEQYF. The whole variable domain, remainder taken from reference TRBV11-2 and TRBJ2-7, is EAGVAQSPRYKIIEKRQSVAFWCNPISGHATLYWYQQILGQGPKLLIQFQNNGVVDDSQLPKDRFSAERLKGVDSTLKIQPAKLEDSAVYLCASSLAGPIWEQYFGPGTRLTVT.

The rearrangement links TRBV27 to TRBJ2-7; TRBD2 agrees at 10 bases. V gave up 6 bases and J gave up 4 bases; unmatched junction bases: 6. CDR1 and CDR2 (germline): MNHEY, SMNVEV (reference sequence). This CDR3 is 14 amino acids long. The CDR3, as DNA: TGTGCCAGCAGGGTCACTAGCGGGATATACGAGCAGTACTTC. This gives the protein CASRVTSGIYEQYF.

For the CDR3, the DNA is TGTGCCAGCAGCTACCCGGGACACAACGCGGCAGAGTCCTACGAGCAGTACTTC. Its protein is CASSYPGHNAAESYEQYF. This chain uses TRBV11-2 with TRBJ2-7; weak D call: TRBD1 (6 bases). V dropped 4 bases and J dropped 1 base, with 23 bases sitting between them. CDR1 is SGHAT and CDR2 is FQNNGV in the germline V gene. The CDR3 length is 18 residues.

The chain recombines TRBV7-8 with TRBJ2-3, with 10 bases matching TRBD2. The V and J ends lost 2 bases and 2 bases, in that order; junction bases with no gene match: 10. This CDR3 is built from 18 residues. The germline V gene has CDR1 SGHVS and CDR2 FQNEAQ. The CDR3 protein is CASSLSEVAGGYTDTQYF. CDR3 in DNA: TGTGCCAGCAGCTTATCCGAGGTAGCGGGAGGATACACAGATACGCAGTATTTT.

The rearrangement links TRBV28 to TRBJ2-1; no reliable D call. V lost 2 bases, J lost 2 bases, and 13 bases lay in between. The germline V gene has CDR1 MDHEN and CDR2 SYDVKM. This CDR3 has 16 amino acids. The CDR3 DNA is TGTGCCAGCAGTTTACGTGTAGCTGTCCCCTACAATGAGCAGTTCTTC. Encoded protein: CASSLRVAVPYNEQFF.

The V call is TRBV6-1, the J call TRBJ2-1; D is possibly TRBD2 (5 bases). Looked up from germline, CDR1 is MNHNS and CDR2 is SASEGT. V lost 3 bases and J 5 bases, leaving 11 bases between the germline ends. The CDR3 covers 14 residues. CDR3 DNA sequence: TGTGCCAGCAGTGAGCGGGCAGCTGACAATGAGCAGTTCTTC. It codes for CASSERAADNEQFF.

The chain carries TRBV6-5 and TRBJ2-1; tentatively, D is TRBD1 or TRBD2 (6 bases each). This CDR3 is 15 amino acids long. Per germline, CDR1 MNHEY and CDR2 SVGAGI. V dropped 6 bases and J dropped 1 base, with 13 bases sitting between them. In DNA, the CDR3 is TGTGCCAGCAGCCGGGGGCGGAAGTCCTACAATGAGCAGTTCTTC. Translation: CASSRGRKSYNEQFF.

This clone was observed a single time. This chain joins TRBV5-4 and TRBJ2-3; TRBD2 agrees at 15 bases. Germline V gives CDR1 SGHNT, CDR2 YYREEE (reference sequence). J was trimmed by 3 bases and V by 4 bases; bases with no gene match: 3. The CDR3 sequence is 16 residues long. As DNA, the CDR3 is TGTGCCAGCAGCACGGGACTAGCGGGAGGTACAGATACGCAGTATTTT. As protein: CASSTGLAGGTDTQYF.

As DNA, the CDR3 is TGTGCCAGCAGCCAATTCCGAGACAGACGAGGAGAAAAACTGTTTTTT. Translated, it gives CASSQFRDRRGEKLFF. V usage is TRBV14 and J usage is TRBJ1-4; maybe TRBD1 (5 bases). With 2 bases removed from V and 8 bases from J, the gap between germline ends came to 18 bases. The CDR3 consists of 16 residues. Germline V gene data show CDR1 as SGHDN and CDR2 as FVKESK.

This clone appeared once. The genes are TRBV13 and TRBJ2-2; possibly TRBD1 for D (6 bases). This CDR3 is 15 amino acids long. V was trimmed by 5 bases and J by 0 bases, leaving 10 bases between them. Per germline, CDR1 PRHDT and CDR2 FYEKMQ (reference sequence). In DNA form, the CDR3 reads TGTGCCAGCAGCACACAGGGAGCGAACACCGGGGAGCTGTTTTTT. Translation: CASSTQGANTGELFF.

The CDR3 sequence: CAISEISGQGASETQYF. CDR3 DNA: TGTGCCATCAGTGAGATATCGGGACAGGGGGCTTCAGAGACCCAGTACTTC. This chain joins TRBV10-3 and TRBJ2-5; 12 bases fit TRBD1. The CDR3 has 17 amino acids. The V segment lost 2 bases and the J segment 4 bases; nucleotides outside the gene matches: 8. Germline V gene data show CDR1 as ENHRY and CDR2 as SYGVKD.

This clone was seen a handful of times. The CDR3 DNA reads TGTGCCAGTAGTATAATCCTCGCCACTGAAGCTTTCTTT. Protein: CASSIILATEAFF. The V call is TRBV19, the J call TRBJ1-1, with D uncertain. There are 13 residues in the CDR3. V lost 2 bases and J lost 4, with 8 bases in between. Looked up from germline, CDR1 is LNHDA and CDR2 is SQIVND (reference sequence).

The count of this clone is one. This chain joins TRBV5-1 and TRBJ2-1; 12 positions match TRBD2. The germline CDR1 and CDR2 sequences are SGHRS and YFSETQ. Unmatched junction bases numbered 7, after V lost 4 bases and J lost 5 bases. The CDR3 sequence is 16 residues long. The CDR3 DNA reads TGCGCCAGCAGCACCGCTAGCGGGAGGGCCCACAATGAGCAGTTCTTC. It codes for CASSTASGRAHNEQFF.

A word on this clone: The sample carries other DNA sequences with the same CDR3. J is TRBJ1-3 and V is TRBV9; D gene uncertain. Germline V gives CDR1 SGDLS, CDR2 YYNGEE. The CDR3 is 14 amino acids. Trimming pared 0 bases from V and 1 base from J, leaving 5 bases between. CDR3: CASSVAASGNTIYF. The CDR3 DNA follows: TGTGCCAGCAGCGTAGCAGCTTCTGGAAACACCATATATTTT.

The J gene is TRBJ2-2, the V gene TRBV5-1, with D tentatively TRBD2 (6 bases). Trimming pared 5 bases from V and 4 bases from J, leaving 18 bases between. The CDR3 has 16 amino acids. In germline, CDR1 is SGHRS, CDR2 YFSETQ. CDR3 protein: CASSPRGGAVTGELFF. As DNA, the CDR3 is TGCGCCAGCAGTCCCCGTGGAGGGGCGGTCACCGGGGAGCTGTTTTTT.